This T cell receptor beta chain came from a study of cytomegalovirus exposure and HLA in healthy donors. Study-wide findings and caveats: Three chains linked to CMV were shown in vitro to be specific for CMV antigens. According to reports, the classifier identified cytomegalovirus status with high specificity and sensitivity. TCR sequences were mostly rare, though some public TCRs occurred in many donors. Cytomegalovirus association was assigned to about 150 TCR beta chains.

On this clone: What it binds is not known.

The CDR3 sequence is 18 residues long. Germline V gene lookup returns CDR1 SGHRS and CDR2 YFSETQ. J gave up 1 base and V 4 bases, and 8 bases lay outside the gene matches. Only in-frame clones appear in the TCRdb table, and some are missing; sequencing was by immunoSEQ multiplex PCR. The table shows tens of thousands of clones, with less than 95% occurring only once. The origin of this receptor is a woman between 18 and 30 years old in good health and CMV-seronegative. Source material: PBMCs. The gene calls are TRBV5-1 and TRBJ2-3, with 14 positions matching TRBD2. The CDR3 protein is CASSPWTSGGTGTDTQYF. The CDR3 region has the DNA TGCGCCAGCAGCCCCTGGACTAGCGGGGGGACTGGCACAGATACGCAGTATTTT.